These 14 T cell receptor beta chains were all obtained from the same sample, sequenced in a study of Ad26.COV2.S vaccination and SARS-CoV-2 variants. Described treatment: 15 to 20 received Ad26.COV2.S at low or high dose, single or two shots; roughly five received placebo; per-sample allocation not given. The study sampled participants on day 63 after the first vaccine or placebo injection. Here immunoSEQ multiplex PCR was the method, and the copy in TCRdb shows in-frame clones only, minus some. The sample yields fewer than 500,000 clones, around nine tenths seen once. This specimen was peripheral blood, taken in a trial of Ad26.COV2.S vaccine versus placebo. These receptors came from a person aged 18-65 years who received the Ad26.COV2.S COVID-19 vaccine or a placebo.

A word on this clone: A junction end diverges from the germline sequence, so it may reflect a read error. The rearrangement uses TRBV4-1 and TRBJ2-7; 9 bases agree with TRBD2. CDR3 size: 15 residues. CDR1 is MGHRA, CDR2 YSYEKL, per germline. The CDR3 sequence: CASSQIAGVSHEQYF. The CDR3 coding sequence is TGCGCCAGCAGCCAGATAGCGGGAGTCTCCCACGAGCAGTACTTC.

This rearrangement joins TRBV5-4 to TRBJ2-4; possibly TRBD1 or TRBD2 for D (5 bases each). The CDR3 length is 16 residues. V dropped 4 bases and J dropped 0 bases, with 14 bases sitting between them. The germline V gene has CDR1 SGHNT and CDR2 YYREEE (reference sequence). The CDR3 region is CASSMGTTLAKNIQYF. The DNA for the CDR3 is TGTGCCAGCAGCATGGGGACCACGCTAGCCAAAAACATTCAGTACTTC.

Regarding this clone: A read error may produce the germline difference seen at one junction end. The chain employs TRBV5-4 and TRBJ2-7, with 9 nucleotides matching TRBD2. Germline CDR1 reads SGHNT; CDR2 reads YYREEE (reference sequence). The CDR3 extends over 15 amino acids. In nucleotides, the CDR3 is TGTGCCAGCAGCTCCCCGGGACTAGCATCCTCCGAGCAGTACTTC. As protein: CASSSPGLASSEQYF.

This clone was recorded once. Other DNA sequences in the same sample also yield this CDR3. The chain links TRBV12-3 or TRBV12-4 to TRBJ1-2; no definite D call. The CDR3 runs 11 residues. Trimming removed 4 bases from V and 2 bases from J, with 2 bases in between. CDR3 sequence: CASSSNYGYTF. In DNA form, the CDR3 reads TGTGCCAGCAGTTCGAACTATGGCTACACCTTC.

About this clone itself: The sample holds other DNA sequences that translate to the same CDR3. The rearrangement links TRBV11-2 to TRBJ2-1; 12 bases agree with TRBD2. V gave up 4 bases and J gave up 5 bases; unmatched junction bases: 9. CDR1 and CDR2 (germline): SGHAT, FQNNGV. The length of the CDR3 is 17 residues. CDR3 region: CASSSRLAGGPNNEQFF. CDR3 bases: TGTGCCAGCAGCTCCCGGCTAGCGGGAGGGCCGAACAATGAGCAGTTCTTC.

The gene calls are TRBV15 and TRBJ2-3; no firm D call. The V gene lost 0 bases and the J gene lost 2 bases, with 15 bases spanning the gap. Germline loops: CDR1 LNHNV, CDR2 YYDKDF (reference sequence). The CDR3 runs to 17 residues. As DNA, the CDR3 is TGTGCCACCAGCAGAGATGGCCTTGGTGGGAACACAGATACGCAGTATTTT. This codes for CATSRDGLGGNTDTQYF.

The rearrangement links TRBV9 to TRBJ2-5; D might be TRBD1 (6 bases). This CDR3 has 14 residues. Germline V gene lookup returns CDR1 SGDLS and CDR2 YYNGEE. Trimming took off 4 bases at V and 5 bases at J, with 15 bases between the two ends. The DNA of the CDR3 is TGTGCCAGCAGCTCGGGACATCGTGCGGAGACCCAGTACTTC. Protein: CASSSGHRAETQYF.

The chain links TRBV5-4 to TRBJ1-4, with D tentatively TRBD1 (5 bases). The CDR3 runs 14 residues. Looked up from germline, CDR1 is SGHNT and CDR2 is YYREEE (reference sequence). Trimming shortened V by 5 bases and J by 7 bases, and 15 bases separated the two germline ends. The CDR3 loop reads CASRQQGSGEKLFF. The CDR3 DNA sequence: TGTGCCAGCAGGCAGCAGGGCTCCGGTGAAAAACTGTTTTTT.

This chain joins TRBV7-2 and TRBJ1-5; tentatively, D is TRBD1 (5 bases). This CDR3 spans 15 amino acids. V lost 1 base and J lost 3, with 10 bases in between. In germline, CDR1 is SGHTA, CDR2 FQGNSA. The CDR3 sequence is CASSLDSGNNQPQHF. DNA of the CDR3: TGTGCCAGCAGCTTAGACTCAGGGAACAATCAGCCCCAGCATTTT. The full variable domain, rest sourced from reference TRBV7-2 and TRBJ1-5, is GAGVSQSPSNKVTEKGKDVELRCDPISGHTALYWYRQSLGQGLEFLIYFQGNSAPDKSGLPSDRFSAERTGGSVSTLTIQRTQQEDSAVYLCASSLDSGNNQPQHFGDGTRLSIL.

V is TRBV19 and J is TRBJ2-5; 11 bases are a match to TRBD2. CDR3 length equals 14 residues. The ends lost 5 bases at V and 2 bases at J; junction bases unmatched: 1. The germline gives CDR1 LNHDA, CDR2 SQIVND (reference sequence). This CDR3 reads CASSLAGGQETQYF. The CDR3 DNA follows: TGTGCCAGTAGTTTAGCGGGAGGGCAAGAGACCCAGTACTTC.

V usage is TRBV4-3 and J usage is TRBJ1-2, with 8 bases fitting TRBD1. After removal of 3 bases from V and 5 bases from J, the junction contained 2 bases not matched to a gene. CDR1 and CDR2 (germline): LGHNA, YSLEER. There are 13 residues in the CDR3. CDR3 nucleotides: TGCGCCAGCAGCCACACAGGGGGGTATGGCTACACCTTC. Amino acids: CASSHTGGYGYTF.

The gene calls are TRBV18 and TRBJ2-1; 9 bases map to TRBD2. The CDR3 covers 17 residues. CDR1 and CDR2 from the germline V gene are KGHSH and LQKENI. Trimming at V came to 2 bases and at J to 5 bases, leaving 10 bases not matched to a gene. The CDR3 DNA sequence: TGTGCCAGCTCACCAACTATCGGGCTAGCGGGGCACAATGAGCAGTTCTTC. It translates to CASSPTIGLAGHNEQFF.

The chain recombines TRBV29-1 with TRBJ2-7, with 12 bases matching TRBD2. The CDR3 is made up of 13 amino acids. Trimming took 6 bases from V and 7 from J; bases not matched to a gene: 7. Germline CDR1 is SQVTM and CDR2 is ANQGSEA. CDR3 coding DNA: TGCAGCGTATTACGACTAGCGGGAGAAGAGCAGTACTTC. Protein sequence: CSVLRLAGEEQYF.

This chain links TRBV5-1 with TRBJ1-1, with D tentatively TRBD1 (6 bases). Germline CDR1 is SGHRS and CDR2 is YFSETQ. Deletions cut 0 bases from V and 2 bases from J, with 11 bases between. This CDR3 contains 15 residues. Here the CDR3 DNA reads TGCGCCAGCAGCTTGGTATCAGGGGTAAACACTGAAGCTTTCTTT. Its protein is CASSLVSGVNTEAFF. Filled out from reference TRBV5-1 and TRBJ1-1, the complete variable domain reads KAGVTQTPRYLIKTRGQQVTLSCSPISGHRSVSWYQQTPGQGLQFLFEYFSETQRNKGNFPGRFSGRQFSNSRSEMNVSTLELGDSALYLCASSLVSGVNTEAFFGQGTRLTVV.